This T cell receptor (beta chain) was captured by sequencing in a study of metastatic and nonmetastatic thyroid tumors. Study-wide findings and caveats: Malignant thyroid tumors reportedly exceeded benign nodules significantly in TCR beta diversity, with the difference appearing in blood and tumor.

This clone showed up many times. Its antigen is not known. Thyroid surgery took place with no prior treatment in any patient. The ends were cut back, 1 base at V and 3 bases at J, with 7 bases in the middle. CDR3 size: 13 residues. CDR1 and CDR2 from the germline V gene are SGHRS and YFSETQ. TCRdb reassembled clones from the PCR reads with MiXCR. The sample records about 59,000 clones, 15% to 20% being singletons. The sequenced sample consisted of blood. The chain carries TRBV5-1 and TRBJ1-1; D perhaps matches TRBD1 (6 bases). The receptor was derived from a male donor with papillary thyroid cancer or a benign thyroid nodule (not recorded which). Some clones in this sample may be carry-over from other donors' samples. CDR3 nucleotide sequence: TGCGCCAGCAGCTTGAGGGGGGACACTGAAGCTTTCTTT. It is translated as CASSLRGDTEAFF.